The clone carrying this T cell receptor beta chain showed up just once. The data were taken from a study of T cell changes during pregnancy in multiple sclerosis. Repertoires were generated with immunoSEQ multiplex PCR, while TCRdb's copy carries only in-frame clones and drops some. In the table there are around 49,000 clones, 90% of which are singletons. The TCR comes from a female donor in good health, enrolled as a control in a pregnancy study. This material consisted of peripheral blood, taken after pregnancy.

This CDR3 is CASRTGGLETQYF. As DNA, the CDR3 is TGTGCCAGCCGCACAGGGGGCCTAGAGACCCAGTACTTC. The chain recombines TRBV6-1 with TRBJ2-5; 9 bases agree with TRBD1. With V trimmed by 8 bases and J by 4 bases, 5 bases remained unmatched. The germline CDR1 and CDR2 sequences are MNHNS and SASEGT. The CDR3 covers 13 residues.